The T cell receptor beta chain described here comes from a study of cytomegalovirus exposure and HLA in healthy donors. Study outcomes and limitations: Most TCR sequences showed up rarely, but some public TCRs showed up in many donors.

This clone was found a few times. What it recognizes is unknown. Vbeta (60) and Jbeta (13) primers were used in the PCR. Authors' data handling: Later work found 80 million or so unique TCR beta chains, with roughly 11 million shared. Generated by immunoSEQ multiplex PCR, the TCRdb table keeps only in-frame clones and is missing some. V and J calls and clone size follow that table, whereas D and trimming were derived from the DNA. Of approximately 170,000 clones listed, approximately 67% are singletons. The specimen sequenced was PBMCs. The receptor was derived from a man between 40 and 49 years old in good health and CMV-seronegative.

The CDR3 DNA sequence: TGTGCCAGCGGGCCCTGGGATCAGCCCCAGCATTTT. Translating it yields CASGPWDQPQHF. The chain couples TRBV6-6 to TRBJ1-5; D not resolved. Trimming removed 8 bases from V and 5 bases from J, with 10 bases in between. Looked up from germline, CDR1 is MNHNY and CDR2 is SVGAGI (reference sequence). The CDR3 consists of 12 residues.